Listed below are T cell receptor beta chains from one sample, sequenced in a study of cytomegalovirus exposure and HLA in healthy donors. TCRdb keeps only in-frame clones here, not all; method: immunoSEQ multiplex PCR. The sample has nearly 200,000 clones; 80% to 85% are singletons. Sequenced: PBMCs. These receptors were collected from a woman in her forties or fifties in good health and CMV-seropositive. Both conserved end residues are trimmed from each CDR3.

>TRBJ2-2|TRBV19
ASTASGNTGELF
>TRBJ1-5|TRBV10-3
AISESGTKDQPQH
>TRBJ1-5|TRBV28
ASSPDSRYSNQPRH
>TRBJ2-1|TRBV28
ASRSSGTGEF
>TRBJ2-7|TRBV11-2
ASSLIWGQGAEQY
>TRBJ2-7|TRBV5-1
ASTAGTGVWEQY
>TRBJ2-3|TRBV5-1
ASSLDGGHQDTQY
>TRBJ2-2|TRBV9
ASNGQGLNTGELF
>TRBJ2-2|TRBV28
ASSWGQGWVF
>TRBJ1-1|TRBV7-9
ASSLFRVAEAF
>TRBJ1-6|TRBV5-5
ASSDLDRGWNSPLH
>TRBJ2-5|TRBV29-1
STSRTSGQETQY
>TRBJ2-7|TRBV30
AWSGLAAEQY
>TRBJ2-4|TRBV5-5
ASRSGTENIQY
>TRBJ1-1|TRBV27
ASSYSRGSDTEAF
>TRBJ2-1|TRBV12-5
ASGLPYGRGFYNEQF
>TRBJ1-2|TRBV27
ASRDAGQGTVYT
>TRBJ2-3|TRBV18
ASSPRADTQY
>TRBJ2-3|TRBV7-9
ASSSLAQTHGTQY
>TRBJ1-2|TRBV27
ASRPAQMAYGYT
>TRBJ1-2|TRBV6-6
ASSSPRQGLIYGYT
>TRBJ2-7|TRBV5-1
ASTPGTSGSYEQY
>TRBJ2-5|TRBV7-9
SSSPGATSLEETQY
>TRBJ2-7|TRBV9
ASSVGLLGEGYEQY
>TRBJ2-1|TRBV4-1
ASSQDRVRSGEQF
>TRBJ1-6|TRBV27
ASSTGGPGVRPPLH
>TRBJ2-5|TRBV10-1
ASSEQGAETQY
>TRBJ1-6|TRBV7-2
ASSLAGDSPLH
>TRBJ1-4|TRBV4-1
ASSVYREATNEKLF
>TRBJ2-2|TRBV15
ATSRDRLAGINTGELF
>TRBJ1-3|TRBV20-1
SARSGNTIY
>TRBJ1-5|TRBV11-3
ASSLGDSYSNQPQH
>TRBJ2-1|TRBV30
AWSEGQGTYNEQF
>TRBJ1-1|TRBV20-1
IGLHSTEAF
>TRBJ2-1|TRBV4-3
ASSQPPGQACPYNEQF
>TRBJ2-1|TRBV11-2
ASSVFPGTSPYNEQF
>TRBJ2-5|TRBV7-9
ASSFSGNAYQETQY
>TRBJ2-7|TRBV11-2
ASSEEVVMEQY
>TRBJ2-7|TRBV27
ASRVPGYPYEQY